This TCR beta chain was sequenced for a study of CD8 T cells in Susac syndrome. RNA, at about 0.45 to 1 ug, was reverse transcribed with random hexamers. TCRdb called the immunoSEQ multiplex PCR reads again in MiXCR, with one record for every CDR3 protein. The table has roughly 75,000 distinct CDR3 sequences, 93% seen once; the top ten hold less than 0.16%. Note on this clonotype: The antigen is not known.

The CDR3 is 13 amino acids. Germline assignment: CDR1 KGHSH and CDR2 LQKENI. Trimming removed 2 bases from V and 8 bases from J, with 12 bases in between. Overall study findings and caveats: CD4+ T cell repertoires in Susac syndrome lacked clonal expansion.

This receptor was obtained from a human donor with Susac syndrome. What was sequenced was CD4+ T cells from PBMCs. This chain connects TRBV18 to TRBJ1-2, with D possibly being TRBD1 (6 bases). The CDR3 nucleotides read TGTGCCAGCTCACCAAGGGCAGGGGAAGGCTACACCTTC. Translated, it gives CASSPRAGEGYTF.